This T cell receptor beta chain was recovered during a study of blood T cell repertoires in COVID-19. Per the original data handling: Estimates of nucleated cell counts were drawn from the amplification of reference gene primers. This table comes from immunoSEQ multiplex PCR, and its TCRdb copy is limited to in-frame clones, with some not included. D and trimming come from the DNA, and the V and J calls and clone size come from that table. The repertoire holds roughly 250,000 clones, 70% to 90% seen once, with around 1% in the top ten. Germline CDR1 reads KGHSH; CDR2 reads LQKENI. V gave up 8 bases and J gave up 7 bases, with 18 bases separating them. The CDR3 runs 15 residues.

Source material: peripheral blood. This receptor was identified in a human donor with COVID-19, enrolled during active disease. The donor label of this sample is uncertain. The chain combines TRBV18 with TRBJ1-6; perhaps TRBD1 as D (6 bases). The CDR3 DNA reads as TGTGCCAGCACAACCCGTCAGGGGCAGAATTCACCCCTCCACTTT. It encodes CASTTRQGQNSPLHF.